The next 20 T cell receptor beta chains were all read from a single sample in a study of blood T cell repertoires in COVID-19. The repertoire was sequenced with immunoSEQ multiplex PCR; TCRdb's copy has only in-frame clones and lacks some. The sample carries roughly 140,000 clones, around 80% recorded once. Sample: peripheral blood. The receptors were gathered from a human donor in a cohort sampled during active COVID-19.

The V gene is TRBV27, the J gene TRBJ2-5; 11 bases are shared with TRBD1. The V segment lost 0 bases and the J segment 5 bases; nucleotides outside the gene matches: 5. The CDR3 extends over 16 amino acids. Germline-derived CDR1 and CDR2 are MNHEY and SMNVEV (reference sequence). CDR3 protein: CASSLSGQGARETQYF. DNA of the CDR3: TGTGCCAGCAGTTTATCAGGACAGGGGGCGCGGGAGACCCAGTACTTC.

This chain connects TRBV7-9 to TRBJ1-5; a possible D gene is TRBD1 (5 bases). The CDR3 extends over 14 amino acids. The V end lost 4 bases, the J end lost 6 bases, and 13 bases lay between the germline ends. Germline assignment: CDR1 SEHNR and CDR2 FQNEAQ (reference sequence). CDR3 coding DNA: TGTGCCAGCAGCTCGGGGGGTTGGGGTCAGCCCCAGCATTTT. This sequence encodes CASSSGGWGQPQHF.

This clone occurred a few times. The rearrangement joins TRBV29-1 to TRBJ1-5, with a tentative D call TRBD1 (5 bases). The V gene lost 7 bases and the J gene lost 3 bases, with 10 bases spanning the gap. The CDR3 sequence is 12 residues long. Germline V gene data show CDR1 as SQVTM and CDR2 as ANQGSEA. CDR3: CSAGRDNQPQHF. The CDR3 DNA sequence: TGCAGCGCGGGACGGGACAATCAGCCCCAGCATTTT.

The chain combines TRBV18 with TRBJ1-2; TRBD1 might be the D (6 bases). V lost 3 bases and J lost 0, with 14 bases in between. Germline V CDR1 and CDR2: KGHSH, LQKENI. The CDR3 extends over 16 amino acids. CDR3 sequence (DNA): TGTGCCAGCTCACCCAAGGGTTCAGGGGCTAACTATGGCTACACCTTC. Amino acid sequence: CASSPKGSGANYGYTF.

The chain combines TRBV30 with TRBJ1-2, with 7 bases that match TRBD1. The CDR3 runs to 13 residues. The junction had 7 bases not matched to a gene; V was cut back by 1 base and J by 8 bases. CDR1 is GTSNPN, CDR2 SVGIG, per germline (reference sequence). CDR3 sequence reads: CAWSGQGEVGYTF. Here the CDR3 DNA reads TGTGCCTGGAGTGGGCAGGGGGAAGTCGGCTACACCTTC.

This chain joins TRBV12-3 or TRBV12-4 and TRBJ2-5; maybe TRBD2 (7 bases). The CDR3 has 13 amino acids. Trimming pared 5 bases from V and 6 bases from J, leaving 13 bases between. The CDR3 is CASSQTGTKTQYF. CDR3 DNA: TGTGCCAGCAGTCAAACAGGGACTAAGACCCAGTACTTC.

The CDR3 DNA sequence: TGTGCCAGCAGCTCATTGGACAAGACTGGGACCTACGAGCAGTACTTC. Its protein is CASSSLDKTGTYEQYF. The chain combines TRBV11-2 with TRBJ2-7; the D gene is possibly TRBD1 (5 bases). V was trimmed by 4 bases and J by 2 bases, leaving 18 bases between them. Germline CDR1 reads SGHAT; CDR2 reads FQNNGV. This CDR3 comprises 16 residues.

V is TRBV7-2 and J is TRBJ1-6, with 7 positions matching TRBD1. After removal of 5 bases from V and 6 bases from J, the junction contained 10 bases not matched to a gene. Germline CDR1 and CDR2: SGHTA and FQGNSA. The CDR3 loop spans 16 amino acids. The CDR3 coding sequence is TGTGCCAGCAGCCCGCGGCTAGGGGGCCTTAATTCACCCCTCCACTTT. This codes for CASSPRLGGLNSPLHF.

The chain couples TRBV3-1 (or the pseudogene TRBV3-2) to TRBJ1-3; D possibly corresponds to TRBD1 (6 bases). CDR1 LGHDT and CDR2 YNNKEL come from the germline V gene (reference sequence). The CDR3 length is 16 residues. The ends were cut back, 5 bases at V and 2 bases at J, with 16 bases in the middle. As DNA, the CDR3 is TGTGCCAGCAGCTCCCGGACAGCGATAACTGGAAACACCATATATTTT. Protein sequence: CASSSRTAITGNTIYF.

J is TRBJ2-7 and V is TRBV28, with 8 bases aligning to TRBD2. Trimming removed 6 bases from V and 4 bases from J; junction bases left unmatched: 11. The CDR3 extends over 15 amino acids. The germline V gene encodes CDR1 MDHEN and CDR2 SYDVKM. The CDR3 region has the DNA TGTGCCAGCAGGAACCTCGGGGGGGACGGGTACGAGCAGTACTTC. Encoded protein: CASRNLGGDGYEQYF.

V and J are TRBV23-1 and TRBJ2-5, with D possibly matching TRBD2 (7 bases). TRBV23-1 qualifies as an ORF whose function is uncertain. V dropped 0 bases and J dropped 9 bases, with 14 bases sitting between them. The CDR3 is made up of 14 amino acids. CDR3 sequence (DNA): TGCGCCAGCAGTCAATCGGGGGGGGGCGAATCCCAGTACTTC. Translating it yields CASSQSGGGESQYF.

This clone appeared a single time. The CDR3 spells CATRSSVYGYTF. In DNA, the CDR3 is TGTGCTACGAGGTCATCAGTCTATGGCTACACCTTC. This chain connects TRBV19 to TRBJ1-2, with D hard to call. The CDR3 consists of 12 residues. Germline CDR1 and CDR2: LNHDA and SQIVND (reference sequence).

The table lists this clone with a count of one. The gene calls are TRBV18 and TRBJ1-5, with D possibly being TRBD1 (6 bases). With 5 bases removed from V and 3 bases from J, the gap between germline ends came to 11 bases. CDR1 is KGHSH and CDR2 is LQKENI in the germline V gene. The CDR3 runs 14 residues. CDR3 DNA sequence: TGTGCCAGCTCATCCGGGACATTCAATCAGCCCCAGCATTTT. Translated: CASSSGTFNQPQHF.

This clone occurred once. J is TRBJ2-3 and V is TRBV4-2; perhaps TRBD2 as D (7 bases). V was pared by 0 bases and J by 8 bases, with 21 bases between. CDR3 length: 17 amino acids. The germline CDR1 and CDR2 sequences are LGHNA and YNFKEQ. The chain's CDR3 is CASSQDFAGATKSTQYF. Here the CDR3 DNA reads TGTGCCAGCAGCCAAGATTTCGCGGGGGCGACCAAGAGTACGCAGTATTTT.

This chain connects TRBV20-1 to TRBJ1-4; D gene uncertain. CDR3 size: 11 residues. The germline gives CDR1 DFQATT, CDR2 SNEGSKA (reference sequence). V was shortened by 6 bases and J by 8 bases, with 10 bases between the two germline ends. The CDR3 bases are TGCAGTGCCACCCTGGAGGAAAAACTGTTTTTT. It yields the protein CSATLEEKLFF.

J is TRBJ1-5 and V is TRBV5-6; 7 bases are shared with TRBD1. The V gene's germline CDR1 is SGHDT and CDR2 YYEEEE. J lost 4 bases, V lost 0 bases, and 7 bases had no gene match. The CDR3 is made up of 16 amino acids. DNA for the CDR3: TGTGCCAGCAGCTTGGTCAGGGGGGCTGGTAATCAGCCCCAGCATTTT. It codes for CASSLVRGAGNQPQHF. Full variable domain (missing parts from reference TRBV5-6 and TRBJ1-5): DAGVTQSPTHLIKTRGQQVTLRCSPKSGHDTVSWYQQALGQGPQFIFQYYEEEERQRGNFPDRFSGHQFPNYSSELNVNALLLGDSALYLCASSLVRGAGNQPQHFGDGTRLSIL.

The V call is TRBV19, the J call TRBJ1-3; maybe TRBD1 (6 bases). Germline assignment: CDR1 LNHDA and CDR2 SQIVND (reference sequence). Trimming took 2 bases from V and 4 from J, leaving 9 bases between them. The CDR3 covers 14 residues. The CDR3 sequence: CASSIKTGGNTIYF. For the CDR3, the DNA is TGTGCCAGTAGTATAAAGACAGGAGGAAACACCATATATTTT.

The V and J genes are TRBV3-1 (or the pseudogene TRBV3-2) and TRBJ1-5; 10 nucleotides align to TRBD1. This CDR3 has 15 amino acids. Trimming removed 1 base from V and 8 bases from J; junction bases left unmatched: 5. Germline assignment: CDR1 LGHDT and CDR2 YNNKEL (reference sequence). The CDR3 DNA reads as TGTGCCAGCAGCCAAGGAAAGACAGGGGGCAAGCCCCAGCATTTT. This codes for CASSQGKTGGKPQHF.

J is TRBJ2-7 and V is TRBV6-5, with D possibly matching TRBD1 (7 bases). V was clipped by 0 bases and J by 5 bases, with 14 bases between them. CDR3 size: 15 residues. Per the germline V gene, CDR1 is MNHEY and CDR2 is SVGAGI. CDR3 nucleotides: TGTGCCAGCAGTTACTCGATTGGAGGGGGCGACGAGCAGTACTTC. Residues: CASSYSIGGGDEQYF.

CDR3 nucleotide sequence: TGTGCCAGCAGCCAAGAGCCTAGGACAGGCAATTCACCCCTCCACTTT. As protein: CASSQEPRTGNSPLHF. V usage is TRBV4-2 and J usage is TRBJ1-6; 7 nucleotides align to TRBD1. The CDR3 totals 16 residues. V dropped 0 bases and J dropped 7; count of bases not matched to a gene: 6. CDR1 is LGHNA and CDR2 is YNFKEQ in the germline V gene.